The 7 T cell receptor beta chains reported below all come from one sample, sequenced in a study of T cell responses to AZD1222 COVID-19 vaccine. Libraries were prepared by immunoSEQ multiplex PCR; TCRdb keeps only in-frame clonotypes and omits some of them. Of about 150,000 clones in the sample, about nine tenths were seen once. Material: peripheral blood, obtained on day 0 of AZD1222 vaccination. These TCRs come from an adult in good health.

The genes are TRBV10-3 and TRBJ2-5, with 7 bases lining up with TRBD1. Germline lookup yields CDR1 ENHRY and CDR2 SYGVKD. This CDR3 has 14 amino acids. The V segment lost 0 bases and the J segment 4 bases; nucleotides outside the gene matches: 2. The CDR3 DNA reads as TGTGCCATCAGTGAGTCAGGGGGCCGAGAGACCCAGTACTTC. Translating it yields CAISESGGRETQYF.

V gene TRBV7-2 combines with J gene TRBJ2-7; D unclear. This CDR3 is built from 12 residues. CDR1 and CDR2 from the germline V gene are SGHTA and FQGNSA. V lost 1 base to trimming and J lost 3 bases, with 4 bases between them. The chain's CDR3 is CASSLEHYEQYF. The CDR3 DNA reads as TGTGCCAGCAGCTTAGAGCACTACGAGCAGTACTTC.

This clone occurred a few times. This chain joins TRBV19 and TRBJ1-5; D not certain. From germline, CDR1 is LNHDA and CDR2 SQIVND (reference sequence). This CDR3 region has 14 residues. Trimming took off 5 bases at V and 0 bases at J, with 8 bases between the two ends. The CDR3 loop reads CASSWQDSNQPQHF. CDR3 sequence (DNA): TGTGCCAGTAGTTGGCAGGATAGCAATCAGCCCCAGCATTTT.

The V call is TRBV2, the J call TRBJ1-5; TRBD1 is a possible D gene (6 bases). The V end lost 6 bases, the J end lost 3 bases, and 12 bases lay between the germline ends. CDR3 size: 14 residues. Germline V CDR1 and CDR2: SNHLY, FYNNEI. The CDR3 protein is CASRQQGDNQPQHF. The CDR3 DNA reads TGTGCCAGCAGGCAACAGGGAGACAATCAGCCCCAGCATTTT.

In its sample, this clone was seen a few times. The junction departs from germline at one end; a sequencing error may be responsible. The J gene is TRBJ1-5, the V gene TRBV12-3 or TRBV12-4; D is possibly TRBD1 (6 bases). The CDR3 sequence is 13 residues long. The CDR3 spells CAISGGRFQPQHF. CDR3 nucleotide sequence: TGTGCCATCAGTGGGGGGCGGTTTCAGCCCCAGCATTTT.

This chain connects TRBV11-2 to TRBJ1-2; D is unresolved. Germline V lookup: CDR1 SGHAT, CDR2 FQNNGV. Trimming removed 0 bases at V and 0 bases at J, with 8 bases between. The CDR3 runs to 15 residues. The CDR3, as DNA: TGTGCCAGCAGCTTAGATTCCGGGACTAACTATGGCTACACCTTC. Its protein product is CASSLDSGTNYGYTF.

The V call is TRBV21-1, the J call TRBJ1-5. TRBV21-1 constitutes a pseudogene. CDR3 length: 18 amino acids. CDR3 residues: CASSNQPDFSNSNQPQHF. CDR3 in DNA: TGTGCCAGCAGCAACCAACCCGATTTCTCAAATAGCAATCAGCCCCAGCATTTT.